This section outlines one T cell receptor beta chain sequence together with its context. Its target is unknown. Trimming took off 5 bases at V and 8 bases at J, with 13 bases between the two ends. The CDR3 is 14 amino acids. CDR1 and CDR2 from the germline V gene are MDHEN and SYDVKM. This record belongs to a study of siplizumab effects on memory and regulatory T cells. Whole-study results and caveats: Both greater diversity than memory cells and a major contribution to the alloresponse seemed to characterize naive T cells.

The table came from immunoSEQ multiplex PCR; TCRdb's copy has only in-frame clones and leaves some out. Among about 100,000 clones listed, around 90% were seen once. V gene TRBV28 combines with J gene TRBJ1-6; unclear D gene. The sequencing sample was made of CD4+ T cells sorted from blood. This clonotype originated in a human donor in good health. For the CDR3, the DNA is TGTGCCAGCAGTGGACCTGTTAACTATTCACCCCTCCACTTT. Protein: CASSGPVNYSPLHF.